In its sample, the clone carrying this T cell receptor beta chain was seen many times. The antigen is unknown. One entry per CDR3 protein results from TCRdb running MiXCR on the 5' RACE reads. The sample carries fewer than 90,000 distinct CDR3 sequences, 9.5% to 13% recorded once. Per germline, CDR1 ENHRY and CDR2 SYGVKD. The ends were cut back, 4 bases at V and 4 bases at J, with 8 bases in the middle. There are 13 residues in the CDR3. Time point meaning: longitudinal time-point 1 (baseline). The data were obtained in a study of neurological immune-mediated disorders. The study, taken as a whole, reports: Whereas HTLV-1-associated myelopathy showed the most TCR clonal expansion, multiple sclerosis showed the least, with levels below those of healthy controls.

The source material was PBMCs. The chain has TRBV10-3 and TRBJ1-5, with a possible D match to TRBD1 (6 bases). The TCR comes from a man under 40 in good health. The CDR3 nucleotides read TGTGCCATCAGTGGGACAGTTAATCAGCCCCAGCATTTT. This translates into CAISGTVNQPQHF.